This TCR beta chain stems from a study of CD8+ T cells in alopecia areata. Study context: For 6 to 18 months, tofacitinib was taken, and 6 months off drug followed. Broader study findings: Lesional scalp displayed greater clonality than normal scalp, most notably in alopecia totalis/universalis. Having just one nonresponder leaves the connection between baseline CD8+ expansion and response unresolved.

TCR sequencing used cDNA made by reverse transcription of extracted RNA. The data were produced by immunoSEQ multiplex PCR, yet TCRdb's version contains in-frame clones alone and is incomplete. The sample lists 200,000 or so clones; nearly 60% were seen once. As for this clone: Its specificity is unknown.

This CDR3 is 15 amino acids long. Looked up from germline, CDR1 is MGHRA and CDR2 is YSYEKL. V dropped 1 base and J dropped 4; count of bases not matched to a gene: 4. Noted treatment: oral pan-JAK inhibitor, 5-10 mg twice daily. The V and J genes are TRBV4-1 and TRBJ1-2; 9 bases line up with TRBD1. This sequence was found in a human donor with alopecia areata. This specimen consisted of CD4+ T cells sorted from blood, obtained at week 24, from a patient treated with tofacitinib. The CDR3 region is CASSQGRDRAYGYTF. In DNA form, the CDR3 reads TGCGCCAGCAGCCAAGGAAGGGACAGGGCCTATGGCTACACCTTC.